A single sample is the source of the 18 T cell receptor beta chains below, sequenced in a study of cytomegalovirus exposure and HLA in healthy donors. Researchers ran the PCR with 60 Vbeta and 13 Jbeta primers. Some clones are missing from TCRdb's copy, which holds only in-frame ones; the method was immunoSEQ multiplex PCR. The sample includes 200,000 to 250,000 clones, approximately 82% of them seen just once. Sequencing input: PBMCs. The receptors shown here come from a woman aged 55-70 years in good health and CMV-seropositive.

This rearrangement joins TRBV19 to TRBJ2-5, with TRBD2 identical over 7 bases. From germline, CDR1 is LNHDA and CDR2 SQIVND (reference sequence). With 5 bases clipped from V and 0 bases from J, the junction kept 9 bases outside the gene matches. This CDR3 is 16 amino acids long. The CDR3 DNA sequence: TGTGCCAGTAGTTTTTCCCCCGGGACTAACCAAGAGACCCAGTACTTC. It yields the protein CASSFSPGTNQETQYF.

The V gene is TRBV5-1, the J gene TRBJ1-1; D is perhaps TRBD1 (5 bases). V was shortened by 0 bases and J by 0 bases, with 12 bases between the two germline ends. This CDR3 is 16 amino acids long. Germline CDR1 and CDR2: SGHRS and YFSETQ. The CDR3: CASSLGAGTMNTEAFF. In DNA, the CDR3 is TGCGCCAGCAGCTTGGGGGCAGGGACTATGAACACTGAAGCTTTCTTT.

This clone has just one count. V usage is TRBV5-1 and J usage is TRBJ2-5; TRBD1 matches at 9 bases. Germline V gives CDR1 SGHRS, CDR2 YFSETQ. Unmatched junction bases numbered 12, after V lost 3 bases and J lost 0 bases. This CDR3 is built from 18 residues. DNA for the CDR3: TGCGCCAGCAGCTGGGGGAAACAGGGGGCGGAGTACCAAGAGACCCAGTACTTC. Encoded protein: CASSWGKQGAEYQETQYF. Supplemented by reference TRBV5-1 and TRBJ2-5, the full variable domain reads KAGVTQTPRYLIKTRGQQVTLSCSPISGHRSVSWYQQTPGQGLQFLFEYFSETQRNKGNFPGRFSGRQFSNSRSEMNVSTLELGDSALYLCASSWGKQGAEYQETQYFGPGTRLLVL.

This clone occurred once. The chain joins TRBV28 to TRBJ2-3; tentative D call: TRBD1 (6 bases). Germline V CDR1 and CDR2: MDHEN, SYDVKM. V shed 9 bases and J shed 3 bases, with 22 bases lying between them. The CDR3 is 16 amino acids. CDR3 loop: CASGTGMMLATDTQYF. CDR3 nucleotides: TGTGCCAGTGGAACAGGGATGATGCTGGCGACAGATACGCAGTATTTT. Complete variable domain (other parts from reference TRBV28 and TRBJ2-3): DVKVTQSSRYLVKRTGEKVFLECVQDMDHENMFWYRQDPGLGLRLIYFSYDVKMKEKGDIPEGYSVSREKKERFSLILESASTNQTSMYLCASGTGMMLATDTQYFGPGTRLTVL.

This rearrangement joins TRBV6-1 to TRBJ2-5; D gene uncertain. The V gene lost 7 bases and the J gene lost 11 bases, with 14 bases spanning the gap. CDR3 length equals 11 residues. From germline, CDR1 is MNHNS and CDR2 SASEGT. The CDR3 DNA follows: TGTGCCAGCAACAGTCCGTACGTGCAGTACTTC. It codes for CASNSPYVQYF.

This clone has more than one count but fewer than ten. Written as DNA, the CDR3 is TGTGCCAGCAGCCCCGCGGACAATGAGCAGTTCTTC. Amino acid sequence: CASSPADNEQFF. This sequence joins TRBV9 and TRBJ2-1; D is ambiguous. Germline CDR1 and CDR2: SGDLS and YYNGEE. The CDR3 totals 12 residues. Trimming stripped 4 bases from V and 5 bases from J, with 7 bases between.

The CDR3 DNA reads as TGTGCCAGCAGCCGACAGGGGGGCTCCTACGAGCAGTACTTC. Translation gives CASSRQGGSYEQYF. V gene TRBV14 combines with J gene TRBJ2-7; TRBD1 matches at 9 bases. Germline values: CDR1 SGHDN, CDR2 FVKESK. The trim removed 4 bases at V and 0 bases at J, leaving 1 base unmatched. The CDR3 is made up of 14 amino acids. Variable domain in full (rest from reference TRBV14 and TRBJ2-7): EAGVTQFPSHSVIEKGQTVTLRCDPISGHDNLYWYRRVMGKEIKFLLHFVKESKQDESGMPNNRFLAERTGGTYSTLKVQPAELEDSGVYFCASSRQGGSYEQYFGPGTRLTVT.

The rearrangement uses TRBV2 and TRBJ2-5, with no clear D. The end of the DNA is better explained by TRBJ2-7, so the J call may be wrong. In germline, CDR1 is SNHLY, CDR2 FYNNEI. This CDR3 has 13 residues. CDR3 sequence: CASSEGQIYEQYF. CDR3 bases: TGTGCCAGCAGTGAGGGCCAGATATACGAGCAGTACTTC.

The rearrangement links TRBV7-3 to TRBJ1-1; D call uncertain. Germline CDR1 is SGHTA and CDR2 is FQGTGA. V was shortened by 2 bases and J by 1 base, with 8 bases between the two germline ends. The CDR3 runs 14 residues. The CDR3 reads CASSLAGQNTEAFF. The DNA of the CDR3 is TGTGCCAGCAGCTTAGCAGGTCAGAACACTGAAGCTTTCTTT.

The rearrangement links TRBV18 to TRBJ1-1, with TRBD1 matching 7 bases. V lost 3 bases to trimming and J lost 4 bases; unmatched junction nucleotides: 11. Germline V gene sequence: CDR1 KGHSH, CDR2 LQKENI. The CDR3 loop spans 16 amino acids. In DNA, the CDR3 is TGTGCCAGCTCACCTGCCAGGGGGAAGTCGGGCACTGAAGCTTTCTTT. Its protein is CASSPARGKSGTEAFF.

This chain uses TRBV4-1 with TRBJ2-2; 10 bases are a match to TRBD2. V lost 3 bases and J lost 7; bases outside the gene matches: 14. The CDR3 is 18 amino acids. Germline V gene sequence: CDR1 MGHRA, CDR2 YSYEKL. CDR3 in DNA: TGCGCCAGCAGCCAGCCAGCGGGAGGGCCGAGTCGACGCGGGGAGCTGTTTTTT. It translates to CASSQPAGGPSRRGELFF.

The rearrangement uses TRBV5-6 and TRBJ1-1; D may be TRBD1 (6 bases). Germline loops: CDR1 SGHDT, CDR2 YYEEEE. Deletions cut 3 bases from V and 1 base from J, with 10 bases between. The CDR3 loop spans 14 amino acids. The CDR3, as DNA: TGTGCCAGCAGCTGGGGGCGGCAGAACACTGAAGCTTTCTTT. This codes for CASSWGRQNTEAFF.

J is TRBJ1-2 and V is TRBV9; D perhaps matches TRBD1 (6 bases). CDR3 size: 12 residues. Between the trimmed V and J ends, which lost 4 bases and 8 bases, there was a span of 12 bases. Germline CDR1 is SGDLS and CDR2 is YYNGEE. In DNA form, the CDR3 reads TGTGCCAGCAGCTCCGGCAGGGGCGGCTACACCTTC. Its protein product is CASSSGRGGYTF.

This clone was picked up one time. One end of the junction is discordant with germline, which a read error may explain. This chain links TRBV10-1 with TRBJ2-7; D might be TRBD1 (6 bases). Germline lookup yields CDR1 WNHNN and CDR2 SYGVQD (reference sequence). This CDR3 region has 12 residues. CDR3 in amino acids: CASSESGGPGDF. CDR3 DNA sequence: TGCGCCAGCAGTGAGTCTGGGGGCCCCGGGGACTTC.

The rearrangement uses TRBV5-6 and TRBJ1-2; D possibly corresponds to TRBD1 (6 bases). Deletions cut 1 base from V and 7 bases from J, with 14 bases between. Germline V CDR1 and CDR2: SGHDT, YYEEEE. There are 14 residues in the CDR3. In nucleotides, the CDR3 is TGTGCCAGCAGCTTGACAGGGCCCAATCGTGGCTACACCTTC. This codes for CASSLTGPNRGYTF. Complete variable domain (other parts from reference TRBV5-6 and TRBJ1-2): DAGVTQSPTHLIKTRGQQVTLRCSPKSGHDTVSWYQQALGQGPQFIFQYYEEEERQRGNFPDRFSGHQFPNYSSELNVNALLLGDSALYLCASSLTGPNRGYTFGSGTRLTVV.

The V call is TRBV19, the J call TRBJ2-3; 9 nucleotides align to TRBD1. Trimming removed 7 bases from V and 2 bases from J; junction bases left unmatched: 10. Germline V gene lookup returns CDR1 LNHDA and CDR2 SQIVND (reference sequence). CDR3 length: 16 residues. This CDR3 reads CASKSRGQGHTDTQYF. CDR3 bases: TGTGCCAGTAAATCCAGGGGACAGGGACACACAGATACGCAGTATTTT.

The chain is built from TRBV2 and TRBJ1-5, with 8 bases aligning to TRBD1. Looked up from germline, CDR1 is SNHLY and CDR2 is FYNNEI. Trimming cost V 8 bases and J 3 bases; bases outside gene matches: 9. CDR3 length: 15 amino acids. The CDR3 region is CASGRDRRANQPQHF. CDR3 sequence (DNA): TGTGCCAGCGGCCGGGACAGGAGAGCCAATCAGCCCCAGCATTTT.

The rearrangement links TRBV10-3 to TRBJ2-5, with a weak D call TRBD1 (5 bases). The V gene's germline CDR1 is ENHRY and CDR2 SYGVKD. V was cut by 4 bases and J by 3 bases, with 9 bases left in between. The CDR3 is made up of 13 amino acids. Here the CDR3 DNA reads TGTGCCATCAGTGCATTCAGGGAAGAGACCCAGTACTTC. Amino acids: CAISAFREETQYF.